This is a list of T cell receptor beta chains from one sample in a study of T cell clones after liver transplantation. Repertoires were generated with immunoSEQ multiplex PCR, while TCRdb's copy carries only in-frame clones and drops some. The top ten hold 0.79% of the sample, which has around 71,000 clones, 75% to 90% seen once. The sequencing here drew on CD4+ T cells from blood, taken 12 months after liver transplant. These receptors were taken from a human patient who received a liver transplant. Part of the T cell pool may stem from the graft donor. Each CDR3 is given with its conserved first and last residue. Each record gives: J gene, V gene, CDR3 protein.

>TRBJ1-5|TRBV15
CATSRGGISNQPQHF
>TRBJ2-1|TRBV11-2
CASSLSGRRSPYNEQFF
>TRBJ1-5|TRBV27
CASSPYGTGPNQPQHF
>TRBJ2-2|TRBV5-1
CASSLTGQDTGELFF
>TRBJ2-1|TRBV5-1
CASSRLAGNNYNEQFF
>TRBJ2-7|TRBV6-1
CASRGPGQTYEQYF
>TRBJ1-5|TRBV7-2
CASSPQTGNQPQHF
>TRBJ2-3|TRBV6-1
CASLRGEEDTQYF
>TRBJ2-3|TRBV5-1
CASSLEQATDTQYF
>TRBJ1-2|TRBV18
CASSPGQDGYTF
>TRBJ1-2|TRBV15
CATSRPGTGAIYGYTF
>TRBJ2-5|TRBV5-4
CASRSGRNQETQYF
>TRBJ2-5|TRBV5-1
CASSLVSVEETQYF
>TRBJ2-3|TRBV7-2
CASSLEYTDTQYF
>TRBJ2-7|TRBV30
CAWRTTGGDGEQYF
>TRBJ2-1|TRBV27
CASSLRGNVDNEQFF
>TRBJ2-1|TRBV27
CASTRTSSYNEQFF
>TRBJ1-5|TRBV5-6
CASSLAGGDQPQHF
>TRBJ2-3|TRBV11-2
CASSVGPGDTQYF
>TRBJ2-7|TRBV19
CASSLFLTLSYEQYF
>TRBJ1-3|TRBV7-2
CASSPWTGGVYTIYF
>TRBJ2-3|TRBV28
CASSSPQGAGTDTQYF
>TRBJ1-3|TRBV7-2
CASSFNRGWGNTIYF
>TRBJ1-2|TRBV4-1
CASSLGTAYGYTF
>TRBJ1-5|TRBV13
CASSLKGRGNQPQHF
>TRBJ2-1|TRBV28
CASSQGGAGGNNEQFF
>TRBJ1-3|TRBV5-1
CASSPQGGYGNTIYF
>TRBJ1-4|TRBV28
CASERRVNEKLFF
>TRBJ1-4|TRBV27
CASRRTGLEGKLFF
>TRBJ2-2|TRBV30
CAWSVTRENTGELFF
>TRBJ2-3|TRBV15
CATLQRAGGSTDTQYF
>TRBJ2-1|TRBV5-6
CASSRGLAGVDEQFF
>TRBJ1-3|TRBV28
CASSYTFDAGNTIYF
>TRBJ2-5|TRBV6-1
CASSRSRLQETQYF
>TRBJ1-1|TRBV7-2
CASSFSQGTTEAFF
>TRBJ2-1|TRBV7-2
CASRVVVGSSYNEQFF
>TRBJ1-1|TRBV29-1
CSVDRGQVISTEAFF
>TRBJ2-5|TRBV2
CASSQGGSGTQYF
>TRBJ1-5|TRBV27
CASSRTSSNQPQHF
>TRBJ2-7|TRBV14
CASSQASGRGLYEQYF
>TRBJ1-3|TRBV11-2
CASSLDRDRGSGNTIYF
>TRBJ1-1|TRBV5-1
CASSLEGRNTEAFF
>TRBJ1-1|TRBV6-6
CASSSMGEAFF
>TRBJ1-1|TRBV27
CASSGTGKMNTEAFF
>TRBJ1-5|TRBV5-1
CASSFGQGGQPQHF
>TRBJ1-1|TRBV18
CASSPRPFQGSTEAFF
>TRBJ1-2|TRBV5-4
CASSRRTGGPYGYTF
>TRBJ1-6|TRBV2
CASRGQGVNYSPLHF
>TRBJ1-5|TRBV5-1
CASSLDSNQPQHF
>TRBJ2-2|TRBV27
CASSLSGTRGPLWDTGELFF
>TRBJ1-5|TRBV6-1
CASSEGGQLNQPQHF
>TRBJ2-2|TRBV27
CASSFSDSRAGELFF
>TRBJ2-5|TRBV5-1
CASSFSQGKETQYF
>TRBJ1-4|TRBV5-1
CASSTGQGWEKLFF
>TRBJ1-2|TRBV28
CASSLPQLGGYTF
>TRBJ2-3|TRBV14
CASSLGGLADTQYF
>TRBJ2-7|TRBV28
CATRTANSYEQYF
>TRBJ2-5|TRBV5-6
CASHGLRETQYF